This entry describes one T cell receptor (beta chain). Antigen unknown. Profiled with immunoSEQ multiplex PCR; TCRdb holds only in-frame clones, not every one. Among about half a million clones listed, about four fifths were seen once. This sample is part of a study of shared clonotypes between healthy human individuals. Study results and limitations: Sampling was confined to blood; repertoires within tissues likely differ.

CDR3 size: 14 residues. Germline trimming cut 1 base from V and 2 bases from J; bases unmatched to any gene: 2. Germline V gene data show CDR1 as SGHTA and CDR2 as FQGNSA. The sequenced sample was PBMCs. The source is a woman aged 40-49 years in good health. Some clones in this sample may be carry-over from other donors' samples. This chain links TRBV7-2 with TRBJ2-7, with 7 bases that match TRBD1. The CDR3 is CASSLGTGTYEQYF. The CDR3 DNA sequence: TGTGCCAGCAGCTTAGGGACAGGCACCTACGAGCAGTACTTC.